This is a list of T cell receptor beta chains from one sample in a study of cytomegalovirus exposure and HLA in healthy donors. Sequenced by immunoSEQ multiplex PCR; TCRdb stores in-frame clones only, minus some. This table holds some 170,000 clones, roughly 70% found once. The sequenced sample consisted of PBMCs. These receptors came from a woman aged 25 to 39 in good health and CMV-seronegative. Both conserved end residues are part of each CDR3. The order of the fields is J gene, V gene, D gene, clone size, CDR3 DNA, CDR3 protein. A D gene is named only where the DNA matches it firmly. A clone size is listed for some rows: how often the clone was seen (once, few, many), or a class if it is expanded.

TRBJ2-1 | TRBV28 | TRBD2 | NA | TGTGCCAGCAATATAATAATAGCGGGAGTTCTCAATGAGCAGTTCTTC | CASNIIIAGVLNEQFF
TRBJ2-1 | TRBV6-4 | TRBD1 | NA | TGTGCCAGCAGTGAGGGGACAGGGGGCAATGAGCAGTTCTTC | CASSEGTGGNEQFF
TRBJ2-7 | TRBV28 | NA | NA | TGTGCCAGCAGTTTATGGCGATCCTACGAGCAGTACTTC | CASSLWRSYEQYF
TRBJ2-1 | TRBV18 | NA | NA | TGTGCCAGCTCACCCAATATGGCCGGGGAGGATGAGCAGTTCTTC | CASSPNMAGEDEQFF
TRBJ2-2 | TRBV7-8 | TRBD1 | NA | TGTGCCAGCAGCTCCCCCCCATTGACAGGGTCCGGGGAGCTGTTTTTT | CASSSPPLTGSGELFF
TRBJ1-2 | TRBV18 | NA | NA | TGTGCCAGCTCACCGGATTTAGGGGGAGATGGCTACACCTTC | CASSPDLGGDGYTF
TRBJ1-1 | TRBV7-2 | NA | NA | TGTGCCAGCAGCTTACGGAGGAATACTGAAGCTTTCTTT | CASSLRRNTEAFF
TRBJ1-4 | TRBV30 | NA | NA | TGTGCCTGGAGTCGGGGGGGCGGCGAAAAACTGTTTTTT | CAWSRGGGEKLFF
TRBJ2-7 | TRBV27 | TRBD1 | NA | TGTGCCAGCAGTTTAGGACAGGGGTATGTTTACGAGCAGTACTTC | CASSLGQGYVYEQYF
TRBJ1-4 | TRBV16 | NA | NA | TGTGCCAGCAGCCACCTCGATGACTTAACTGAAAAACTGTTTTTT | CASSHLDDLTEKLFF
TRBJ2-2 | TRBV5-6 | NA | NA | TGTGCCAGCAGCCCTAGCACCGGGGAGCTGTTTTTT | CASSPSTGELFF
TRBJ2-3 | TRBV13 | TRBD1 | NA | TGTGCCAGCAGCTTAGGGACAGGGGTAACAGATACGCAGTATTTT | CASSLGTGVTDTQYF
TRBJ2-7 | TRBV5-1 | NA | NA | TGCGCCAGCAGCTTGGGGTCCAGCTCCTACGAGCAGTACTTC | CASSLGSSSYEQYF
TRBJ2-1 | TRBV19 | NA | NA | TGTGCCAGTAGTAAAATAAACGGGGCCTACAATGAGCAGTTCTTC | CASSKINGAYNEQFF
TRBJ1-2 | TRBV28 | NA | once | TGTGCCACCCCAGGGCCGCCTACCTATGGCTACACCTTC | CATPGPPTYGYTF
TRBJ1-6 | TRBV28 | NA | NA | TGTGCCAGCAGTTTAACCGGACAATACTCACCCCTCCACTTT | CASSLTGQYSPLHF
TRBJ2-7 | TRBV4-1 | NA | NA | TGCGCCAGCAGCCAAGGCGAGGCAGGGCGGCGCGAGCAGTACTTC | CASSQGEAGRREQYF
TRBJ2-7 | TRBV5-6 | TRBD1 | NA | TGTGCCAGCAGCTTGAACAGGGGTGAGCAGTACTTC | CASSLNRGEQYF
TRBJ1-4 | TRBV5-5 | TRBD1 | NA | TGTGCCAGCAGCCCGCTGGTGGGACAGGCTAATGAAAAACTGTTTTTT | CASSPLVGQANEKLFF
TRBJ1-5 | TRBV7-9 | NA | once | TGTGCCAGCAGCTTTGATGGGCAATTGGGTCAGCCCCAGCATTTT | CASSFDGQLGQPQHF
TRBJ2-1 | TRBV28 | TRBD2 | once | TGTGCCAGCCGACAGCGGGGGTACAATGAGCAGTTCTTC | CASRQRGYNEQFF
TRBJ1-2 | TRBV28 | NA | NA | TGTGCCAGCAGAGACAGCTATAACTATGGCTACACCTTC | CASRDSYNYGYTF
TRBJ2-1 | TRBV12-5 | NA | NA | TGTGCTAGTGGTGAAGGACAGAATTCCTACAATGAGCAGTTCTTC | CASGEGQNSYNEQFF